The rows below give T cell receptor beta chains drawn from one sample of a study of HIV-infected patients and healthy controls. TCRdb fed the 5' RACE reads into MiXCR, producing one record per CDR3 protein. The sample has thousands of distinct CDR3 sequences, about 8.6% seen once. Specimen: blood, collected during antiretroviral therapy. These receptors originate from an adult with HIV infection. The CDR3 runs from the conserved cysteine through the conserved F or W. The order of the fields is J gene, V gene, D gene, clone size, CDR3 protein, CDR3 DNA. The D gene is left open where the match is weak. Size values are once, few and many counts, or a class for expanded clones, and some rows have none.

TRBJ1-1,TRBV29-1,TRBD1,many,CSGQGAGDTEAFF,TGCAGCGGACAGGGGGCAGGGGACACTGAAGCTTTCTTT
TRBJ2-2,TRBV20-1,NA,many,CSAGGTDTGELFF,TGCAGTGCAGGGGGGACAGATACCGGGGAGCTGTTTTTT
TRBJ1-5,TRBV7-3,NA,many,CASSGGVDQPQHF,TGTGCCAGCAGCGGGGGGGTGGACCAGCCCCAGCATTTT
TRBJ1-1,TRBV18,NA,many,CASSPNPSTEAFF,TGTGCCAGCTCACCGAATCCAAGCACTGAAGCTTTCTTT
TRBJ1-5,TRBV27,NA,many,CASSPDLNQPQHF,TGTGCCAGCAGTCCCGACCTCAATCAGCCCCAGCATTTT
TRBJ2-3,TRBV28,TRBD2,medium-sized,CASSLGLLRAADTQYF,TGTGCCAGCAGTCTGGGACTATTAAGAGCCGCAGATACGCAGTATTTT
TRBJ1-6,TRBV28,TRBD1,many,CASSFPIDRGQPLHF,TGTGCCAGCAGTTTCCCCATCGACAGGGGGCAACCCCTCCACTTT
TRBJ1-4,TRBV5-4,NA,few,CASSITPAENEKLFF,TGTGCCAGCAGCATCACGCCGGCAGAAAATGAAAAACTGTTTTTT
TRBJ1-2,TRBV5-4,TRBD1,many,CASSYSGTGAGYTF,TGTGCCAGCAGTTATTCCGGGACAGGGGCCGGCTACACCTTC
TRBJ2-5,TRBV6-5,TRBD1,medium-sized,CASSYARGQGGTQYF,TGTGCCAGCAGTTACGCCAGGGGACAGGGAGGGACCCAGTACTTC
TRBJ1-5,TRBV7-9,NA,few,CASSSSYRGDQPQHF,TGTGCCAGCAGCTCCTCTTACCGGGGGGATCAGCCCCAGCATTTT
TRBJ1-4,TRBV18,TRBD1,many,CASSPGQGATNEKLFF,TGTGCCAGCTCACCGGGACAGGGGGCAACTAATGAAAAACTGTTTTTT
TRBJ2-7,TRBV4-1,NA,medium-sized,CASSQGRGSYEQYF,TGCGCCAGCAGCCAAGGCAGGGGCTCCTACGAGCAGTACTTC
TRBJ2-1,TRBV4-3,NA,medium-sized,CASSPLAYNEQFF,TGCGCCAGCAGCCCCTTAGCTTACAATGAGCAGTTCTTC
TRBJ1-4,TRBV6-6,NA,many,CASSSQEGVMGEKLFF,TGTGCCAGCAGTTCCCAGGAGGGGGTCATGGGCGAAAAACTGTTTTTT
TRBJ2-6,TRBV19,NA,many,CASRSSGANVLTF,TGTGCCAGTAGATCGTCTGGGGCCAACGTCCTGACTTTC
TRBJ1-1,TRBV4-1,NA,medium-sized,CASSHAVGRAKELNTEAFF,TGCGCCAGCAGCCATGCGGTAGGCAGGGCGAAGGAATTGAACACTGAAGCTTTCTTT
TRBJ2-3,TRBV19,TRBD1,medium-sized,CASSIGGQEIKLDTQYF,TGTGCCAGTAGTATAGGAGGACAGGAGATTAAATTGGATACGCAGTATTTT
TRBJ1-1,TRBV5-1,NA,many,CASSLGQVPNTEAFF,TGCGCCAGCAGCTTGGGGCAGGTCCCGAACACTGAAGCTTTCTTT
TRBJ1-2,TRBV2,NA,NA,CASSEMGAQAGYTF,TGTGCCAGCAGTGAAATGGGGGCGCAGGCTGGCTACACCTTC
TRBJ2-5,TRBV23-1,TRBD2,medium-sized,CASSQSKVAGLAGTLGETQYF,TGCGCCAGCAGTCAATCGAAGGTTGCGGGACTAGCGGGCACCTTGGGAGAGACCCAGTACTTC
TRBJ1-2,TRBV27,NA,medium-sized,CASRIGAGGGNYGYTF,TGTGCCAGCCGCATCGGGGCCGGGGGAGGTAACTATGGCTACACCTTC
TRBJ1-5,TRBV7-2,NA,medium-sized,CASGIQGDNQPQHF,TGTGCCAGCGGGATACAGGGAGACAATCAGCCCCAGCATTTT
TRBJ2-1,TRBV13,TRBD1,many,CASSLEGTGDNEQFF,TGTGCCAGCAGCTTAGAGGGGACAGGGGACAATGAGCAGTTCTTC
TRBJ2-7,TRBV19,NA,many,CASSGDSLYEQYF,TGTGCCAGTAGTGGGGACTCGCTCTACGAGCAGTACTTC
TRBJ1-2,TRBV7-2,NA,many,CASSAEWTASYGYTF,TGTGCCAGCAGCGCAGAATGGACGGCTTCTTATGGCTACACCTTC
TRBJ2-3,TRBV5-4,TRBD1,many,CASSSGTGGSTDTQYF,TGTGCCAGCAGCTCAGGGACAGGGGGAAGCACAGATACGCAGTATTTT
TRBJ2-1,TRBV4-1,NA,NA,CASSQDPADNNEQFF,TGCGCCAGCAGCCAAGATCCGGCGGACAACAATGAGCAGTTCTTC
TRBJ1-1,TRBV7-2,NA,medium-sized,CASSLDSGTAEAFF,TGTGCCAGCAGCTTAGACAGTGGGACTGCTGAAGCTTTCTTT
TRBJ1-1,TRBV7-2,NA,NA,CASSPWGGGGTEAFF,TGTGCCAGCAGCCCATGGGGTGGTGGAGGCACTGAAGCTTTCTTT
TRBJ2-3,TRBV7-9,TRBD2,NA,CASSLARGNTDTQYF,TGTGCCAGCAGCTTAGCGCGGGGGAACACAGATACGCAGTATTTT
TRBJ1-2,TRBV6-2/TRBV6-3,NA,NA,CASRLTPQGRGVSGYTF,TGTGCCAGCAGGCTCACCCCACAGGGTAGAGGAGTCAGTGGCTACACCTTC
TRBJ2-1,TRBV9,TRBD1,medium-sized,CASSTQGQGFNEQFF,TGTGCCAGCAGTACACAGGGACAGGGGTTTAATGAGCAGTTCTTC
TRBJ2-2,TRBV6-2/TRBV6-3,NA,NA,CASSYSIFGELFF,TGTGCCAGCAGTTACTCGATCTTTGGGGAGCTGTTTTTT
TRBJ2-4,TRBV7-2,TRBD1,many,CASSYRSGTGPLAKNIQYF,TGTGCCAGCAGCTACCGCTCCGGGACAGGGCCTCTAGCCAAAAACATTCAGTACTTC
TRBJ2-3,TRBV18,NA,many,CASSRSTDTQYF,TGTGCCAGCTCCCGGAGCACAGATACGCAGTATTTT
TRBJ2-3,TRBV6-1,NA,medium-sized,CASRGFGYKGTSDTQYF,TGTGCCAGCAGGGGTTTTGGGTATAAAGGGACTTCAGATACGCAGTATTTT
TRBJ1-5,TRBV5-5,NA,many,CATSISLGRNQPQHF,TGTGCCACCAGCATTAGCCTCGGGCGAAATCAGCCCCAGCATTTT
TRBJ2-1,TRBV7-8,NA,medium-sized,CASSLEAGGTYNEQFF,TGTGCCAGCAGCTTAGAGGCAGGGGGGACCTACAATGAGCAGTTCTTC
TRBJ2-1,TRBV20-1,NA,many,CSAGAGSVNEQFF,TGCAGTGCTGGGGCGGGATCCGTGAATGAGCAGTTCTTC
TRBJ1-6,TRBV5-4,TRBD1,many,CASSRSPGTEYNSPLHF,TGTGCCAGCAGCCGATCGCCCGGGACAGAATATAATTCACCCCTCCACTTT